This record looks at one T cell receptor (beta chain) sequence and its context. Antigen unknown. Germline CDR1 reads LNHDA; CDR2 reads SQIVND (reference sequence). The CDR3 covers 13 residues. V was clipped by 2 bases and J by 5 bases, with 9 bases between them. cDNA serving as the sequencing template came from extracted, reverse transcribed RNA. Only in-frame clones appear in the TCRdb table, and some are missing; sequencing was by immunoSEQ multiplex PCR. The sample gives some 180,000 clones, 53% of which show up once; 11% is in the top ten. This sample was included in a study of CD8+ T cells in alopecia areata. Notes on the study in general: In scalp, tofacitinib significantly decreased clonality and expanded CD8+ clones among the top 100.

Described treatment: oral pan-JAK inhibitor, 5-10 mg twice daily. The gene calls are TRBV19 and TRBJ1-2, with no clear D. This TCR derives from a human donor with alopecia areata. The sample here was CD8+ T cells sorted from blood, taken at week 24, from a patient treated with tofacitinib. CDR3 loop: CASSIIGPYGYTF. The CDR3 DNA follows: TGTGCCAGTAGTATAATAGGACCATATGGCTACACCTTC.